Following are 2 T cell receptor beta chains from one sample sequenced in a study of read filtering for tumor transcriptome and immune sequencing. Molecular barcoded adaptors covering alpha/delta and beta/gamma chains were used on roughly 400 ng RNA. TCRdb re-analysed the reads in MiXCR, keeping a single row per CDR3 protein. The sample yields about 130,000 distinct CDR3 sequences, 13% seen once. The sequencing input was a population of CD138-negative cells sorted from bone marrow. The receptor source for this set is a donor at least 40 years old with multiple myeloma.

Ten or more counts support this clonotype. The chain employs TRBV9 and TRBJ2-1; no reliable D call. This CDR3 spans 17 amino acids. The V gene lost 4 bases and the J gene lost 2 bases, with 19 bases spanning the gap. The germline V gene has CDR1 SGDLS and CDR2 YYNGEE. The CDR3 spells CASSLAFEALAYNEQFF. Written as DNA, the CDR3 is TGTGCCAGCAGCCTGGCTTTCGAGGCGCTGGCCTACAATGAGCAGTTCTTC.

This clonotype occurred a few times. The genes are TRBV6-1 and TRBJ2-6; possibly TRBD1 or TRBD2 for D (5 bases each). V was pared by 5 bases and J by 3 bases, with 11 bases between. In germline, CDR1 is MNHNS, CDR2 SASEGT. This CDR3 region has 15 residues. The CDR3 spells CASSLREFGANVLTF. CDR3 sequence (DNA): TGTGCCAGCAGTCTCAGGGAGTTTGGGGCCAACGTCCTGACTTTC.